One and the same sample provided the 32 T cell receptor beta chains below, sequenced in a study of blood T cells in healthy people across ages. A J-beta primer mix and a sample-barcoded 5' primer were used in a second PCR of about 7 to 12 cycles. TCRdb re-analysed the 5' RACE reads in MiXCR, keeping a single row per CDR3 protein. The table includes 550,000 to 750,000 distinct CDR3 sequences, approximately 21% detected once. The sequenced sample consisted of blood. These receptors were collected from a man between 65 and 85 years old in good health.

This clonotype has only a few counts. The chain links TRBV7-2 to TRBJ2-7, with 11 nucleotides matching TRBD2. Per germline, CDR1 SGHTA and CDR2 FQGNSA. The CDR3 is made up of 18 amino acids. V lost 0 bases and J lost 3; bases outside the gene matches: 10. CDR3: CASSLARSSGRGGYEQYF. CDR3 coding DNA: TGTGCCAGCAGCTTAGCGCGGAGTAGCGGGAGGGGGGGCTACGAGCAGTACTTC.

This clonotype was picked up a small number of times. This chain uses TRBV20-1 with TRBJ2-3; D is unresolved. Between the trimmed V and J ends, which lost 1 base and 0 bases, there was a span of 8 bases. CDR1 and CDR2 (germline): DFQATT, SNEGSKA (reference sequence). The CDR3 runs to 14 residues. The CDR3 loop reads CSARGRLSTDTQYF. The DNA of the CDR3 is TGCAGTGCTAGAGGACGACTGAGCACAGATACGCAGTATTTT.

This clonotype was picked up a small number of times. This chain links TRBV27 with TRBJ2-4; 7 bases are a match to TRBD2. CDR1 is MNHEY, CDR2 SMNVEV, per germline (reference sequence). V dropped 7 bases and J dropped 1; count of bases not matched to a gene: 4. The CDR3 has 14 residues. The CDR3 here is CASNSGGAKNIQYF. The CDR3 bases are TGTGCCAGCAATTCGGGAGGCGCCAAAAACATTCAGTACTTC.

V gene TRBV7-2 combines with J gene TRBJ2-5, with 8 positions matching TRBD2. V was pared by 3 bases and J by 5 bases, with 11 bases of the junction left unmatched. CDR1 and CDR2 from the germline V gene are SGHTA and FQGNSA. The CDR3 consists of 16 residues. This CDR3 reads CASSFQPSGSGETQYF. The DNA for the CDR3 is TGTGCCAGCAGCTTTCAACCGAGCGGGAGTGGCGAGACCCAGTACTTC.

The chain joins TRBV3-1 to TRBJ1-2; D call uncertain. Trimming cost V 2 bases and J 5 bases, with 9 bases left between them. Germline V gene data show CDR1 as LGHDT and CDR2 as YNNKEL (reference sequence). This CDR3 contains 13 residues. The CDR3 coding sequence is TGTGCCAGCAGCCAAACCTCTGGGTATGGCTACACCTTC. This gives the protein CASSQTSGYGYTF.

The table lists this clonotype with a count of one. The V gene is TRBV6-6, the J gene TRBJ2-5, with D possibly being TRBD2 (6 bases). Germline CDR1 and CDR2: MNHNY and SVGAGI (reference sequence). V shed 4 bases and J shed 11 bases, with 14 bases lying between them. The CDR3 is 12 amino acids. In nucleotides, the CDR3 is TGTGCCAGCAGTTCTCCTGGACGGGAGCAGTACTTC. It codes for CASSSPGREQYF.

This clonotype has a handful of counts. The V gene is TRBV20-1, the J gene TRBJ2-5; D is perhaps TRBD2 (6 bases). The closer fit of TRBJ2-7 to the DNA end suggests the J call may be wrong. CDR3 length: 16 residues. The V gene's germline CDR1 is DFQATT and CDR2 SNEGSKA (reference sequence). In nucleotides, the CDR3 is TGCAGTGCTAGGCTCCTGTCGGGGCGGGGCTCCTACGAGCAGTACTTC. Its translation: CSARLLSGRGSYEQYF.

This clonotype was detected only a few times. The genes are TRBV11-2 and TRBJ2-3; the match to TRBD2 covers 11 bases. J gave up 4 bases and V 5 bases, and 5 bases lay outside the gene matches. The germline CDR1 and CDR2 sequences are SGHAT and FQNNGV. This CDR3 has 15 amino acids. The CDR3 DNA reads TGTGCCAGCAGCACCAAACTAGCGGGAGCAGATACGCAGTATTTT. Protein product: CASSTKLAGADTQYF.

This clonotype occurred many times. This CDR3 reads CSVVGTSGHNEQFF. In nucleotides, the CDR3 is TGCAGCGTTGTGGGGACTAGCGGGCACAATGAGCAGTTCTTC. The rearrangement links TRBV29-1 to TRBJ2-1; the match to TRBD2 covers 12 bases. The CDR3 has 14 residues. In germline, CDR1 is SQVTM, CDR2 ANQGSEA. The V gene end was trimmed by 4 bases and the J gene end by 5 bases; junction bases not matched to a gene: 3.

The chain has TRBV5-1 and TRBJ2-3, with 12 bases identical to TRBD2. The length of the CDR3 is 17 residues. Germline CDR1 reads SGHRS; CDR2 reads YFSETQ. V was clipped by 1 base and J by 3 bases; unmatched bases: 6. CDR3 DNA: TGCGCCAGCAGCTTGTGGCTAGCGGGAGGGCCAACAGATACGCAGTATTTT. Its protein is CASSLWLAGGPTDTQYF.

The chain employs TRBV5-1 and TRBJ2-3, with D perhaps matching TRBD2 (6 bases). Trimming cost V 9 bases and J 0 bases, with 17 bases left between them. Germline-derived CDR1 and CDR2 are SGHRS and YFSETQ. This CDR3 has 15 residues. Here the CDR3 DNA reads TGCGCCACCTCACCGGGGGACCGAAGCACAGATACGCAGTATTTT. This codes for CATSPGDRSTDTQYF.

The gene calls are TRBV6-6 and TRBJ1-6; TRBD1 matches 7 bases. CDR3 length: 13 amino acids. V lost 2 bases, J lost 8 bases, and 0 bases stayed unmatched. In germline, CDR1 is MNHNY, CDR2 SVGAGI (reference sequence). The CDR3 loop is CASSYTGDSPLHF. CDR3 DNA: TGTGCCAGCAGTTACACAGGGGATTCACCCCTCCACTTT.

This clonotype was detected a few times. The chain couples TRBV29-1 to TRBJ2-7, with D maybe TRBD2 (6 bases). CDR3 length equals 15 residues. V gave up 7 bases and J gave up 3 bases, with 22 bases separating them. In germline, CDR1 is SQVTM, CDR2 ANQGSEA. CDR3 bases: TGCAGCGCCGTGACTGCGGCGGGACCCAACTACGAGCAGTACTTC. This gives the protein CSAVTAAGPNYEQYF.

About this clonotype itself: At one of its ends the junction is not consistent with the germline gene, which may arise from a read error. The chain links TRBV7-7 to TRBJ2-1; possible D gene TRBD1, 6 bases. This CDR3 has 17 residues. The germline gives CDR1 SSHAT, CDR2 FNYEAQ (reference sequence). The CDR3 bases are TGTGCTAGCAGCTCAGGACTCCGGGAAGGGGGTACGAATGAGCAGTTCTTC. Protein: CASSSGLREGGTNEQFF.

The chain carries TRBV20-1 and TRBJ1-6; weak D call: TRBD1 (5 bases). Germline CDR1 and CDR2: DFQATT and SNEGSKA (reference sequence). The CDR3 runs to 13 residues. CDR3 nucleotide sequence: TGCAGCACGGGGGTCCCCTATAATTCACCCCTCCACTTT. It translates to CSTGVPYNSPLHF.

This clonotype was observed a handful of times. This chain connects TRBV2 to TRBJ1-4; 10 positions match TRBD1. The CDR3 totals 15 residues. J lost 8 bases, V lost 5 bases, and 8 bases had no gene match. Germline-derived CDR1 and CDR2 are SNHLY and FYNNEI. The CDR3 loop reads CASSLQGQGSEKLFF. In DNA, the CDR3 is TGTGCCAGCAGTCTACAGGGACAGGGGAGCGAAAAACTGTTTTTT.

The rearrangement uses TRBV5-5 and TRBJ2-7; TRBD1 might be the D (6 bases). The germline V and J ends were trimmed by 3 bases and 11 bases, with 18 bases remaining between them. The CDR3 contains 13 residues. The V gene's germline CDR1 is SGHKS and CDR2 YYEKEE (reference sequence). The DNA of the CDR3 is TGTGCCAGCAGCTCAATGAGTGGTAACAGGGAGTACTTC. It yields the protein CASSSMSGNREYF.

This clonotype showed up just a few times. The V gene is TRBV2, the J gene TRBJ1-4, with 8 bases lining up with TRBD1. V was pared by 6 bases and J by 4 bases, with 7 bases of the junction left unmatched. The length of the CDR3 is 15 residues. Germline lookup yields CDR1 SNHLY and CDR2 FYNNEI. DNA for the CDR3: TGTGCCAGCAGCGACTACAGGGGGGTTAATGAAAAACTGTTTTTT. This gives the protein CASSDYRGVNEKLFF.

The chain joins TRBV6-5 to TRBJ2-6, with TRBD2 matching 8 bases. Trimming removed 4 bases from V and 0 bases from J; junction bases left unmatched: 5. Germline V lookup: CDR1 MNHEY, CDR2 SVGAGI. The CDR3 totals 17 residues. The CDR3 here is CASSLTGGNSGANVLTF. CDR3 nucleotide sequence: TGTGCCAGCAGTTTGACGGGAGGGAACTCTGGGGCCAACGTCCTGACTTTC.

This chain joins TRBV7-2 and TRBJ2-1, with 9 positions matching TRBD2. This CDR3 is 15 amino acids long. With 6 bases clipped from V and 3 bases from J, the junction kept 6 bases outside the gene matches. Per the germline V gene, CDR1 is SGHTA and CDR2 is FQGNSA. The CDR3 DNA sequence: TGTGCCAGCAGTCAAGCGGGAGGTTTCTACAATGAGCAGTTCTTC. Translation: CASSQAGGFYNEQFF. Full variable domain (remainder filled in from reference TRBV7-2 and TRBJ2-1): GAGVSQSPSNKVTEKGKDVELRCDPISGHTALYWYRQSLGQGLEFLIYFQGNSAPDKSGLPSDRFSAERTGGSVSTLTIQRTQQEDSAVYLCASSQAGGFYNEQFFGPGTRLTVL.

This clonotype was seen a handful of times. The V call is TRBV12-3 or TRBV12-4, the J call TRBJ1-1; D ambiguous. The V end was cut by 5 bases, the J end by 1 base, with 11 bases between. The CDR3 runs to 14 residues. The CDR3 region is CASSHWTENTEAFF. The CDR3 region has the DNA TGTGCCAGCAGTCATTGGACGGAGAACACTGAAGCTTTCTTT.

The V gene is TRBV25-1, the J gene TRBJ2-7; D unclear. The CDR3 contains 12 residues. The V gene lost 1 base and the J gene lost 6 bases, with 7 bases spanning the gap. Germline V gene data show CDR1 as MGHDK and CDR2 as SYGVNS. In DNA, the CDR3 is TGTGCCAGCAGTGAATTGGGTCGCGAGCAGTACTTC. Its protein product is CASSELGREQYF.

This clonotype has more than one count but fewer than ten. The rearrangement joins TRBV3-1 to TRBJ2-7; D is possibly TRBD2 (6 bases). V was trimmed by 4 bases and J by 5 bases, leaving 12 bases between them. CDR3 length: 13 amino acids. From germline, CDR1 is LGHDT and CDR2 YNNKEL (reference sequence). CDR3 nucleotide sequence: TGTGCCAGCAGCCCCGACGGGAGACACGAGCAGTACTTC. This codes for CASSPDGRHEQYF.

This clonotype was observed many times. The chain uses TRBV24-1 and TRBJ2-5; D might be TRBD1 (5 bases). Trimming cost V 4 bases and J 3 bases, with 8 bases left between them. CDR1 is KGHDR, CDR2 SFDVKD, per germline. This CDR3 has 13 amino acids. CDR3 in amino acids: CATSDLTEETQYF. In DNA, the CDR3 is TGTGCCACCAGTGACTTGACAGAAGAGACCCAGTACTTC.

This chain joins TRBV5-1 and TRBJ2-2, with TRBD1 as a possible D gene (6 bases). There are 15 residues in the CDR3. V lost 2 bases and J lost 3, with 11 bases in between. Germline CDR1 reads SGHRS; CDR2 reads YFSETQ. CDR3 bases: TGCGCCAGCAGCTTCCCTTCAGGGGACACCGGGGAGCTGTTTTTT. Protein product: CASSFPSGDTGELFF.

The rearrangement uses TRBV19 and TRBJ2-5; 15 nucleotides align to TRBD2. The J call could be wrong; TRBJ2-1 is a better fit for the DNA end. The CDR3 loop spans 15 amino acids. Looked up from germline, CDR1 is LNHDA and CDR2 is SQIVND (reference sequence). CDR3 region: CASTGLAGGSNEQFF. The CDR3 bases are TGTGCCAGTACCGGACTAGCGGGAGGGTCCAATGAGCAGTTCTTC.

V and J are TRBV28 and TRBJ2-7, with D possibly matching TRBD1 (6 bases). CDR3 size: 16 residues. V lost 5 bases and J 3 bases, leaving 20 bases between the germline ends. Germline values: CDR1 MDHEN, CDR2 SYDVKM. DNA of the CDR3: TGTGCCAGCAGTGGCACAGGGCGAAGATCCAACTACGAGCAGTACTTC. Encoded protein: CASSGTGRRSNYEQYF.

The genes are TRBV12-3 or TRBV12-4 and TRBJ2-7; possible D gene TRBD2, 7 bases. Trimming stripped 1 base from V and 7 bases from J, with 20 bases between. The CDR3 is made up of 16 amino acids. The CDR3 DNA follows: TGTGCCAGCAGTTTAGATTGGAGAGGGGGGGTATATGAGCAGTACTTC. It is translated as CASSLDWRGGVYEQYF.

On this clonotype: Without the conserved terminal phenylalanine or tryptophan, this CDR3 likely stems from a read error. No DNA is shown, since the ends of the CDR3 on it are uncertain; the CDR3 is the one TCRdb lists. The V and J genes are TRBV5-1 and TRBJ2-1. The CDR3 is 11 residues long, ends included. Germline CDR1 is SGHRS and CDR2 is YFSETQ. The CDR3 reads CASSLVTELFI.

This clonotype showed up many times. This rearrangement joins TRBV3-1 to TRBJ1-1; D gene ambiguous. The CDR3 has 15 amino acids. Germline lookup yields CDR1 LGHDT and CDR2 YNNKEL (reference sequence). The V and J ends lost 4 bases and 2 bases respectively, with 14 bases between them. CDR3 in DNA: TGTGCCAGCAGCCTCCCTTACGGGGAAAACACTGAAGCTTTCTTT. Protein product: CASSLPYGENTEAFF. Combining the CDR3 with reference TRBV3-1 and TRBJ1-1 gives the whole variable domain DTAVSQTPKYLVTQMGNDKSIKCEQNLGHDTMYWYKQDSKKFLKIMFSYNNKELIINETVPNRFSPKSPDKAHLNLHINSLELGDSAVYFCASSLPYGENTEAFFGQGTRLTVV.

In its sample, this clonotype was seen a few times. The chain has TRBV3-1 and TRBJ1-1, with D tentatively TRBD1 (6 bases). V was shortened by 0 bases and J by 4 bases, with 9 bases between the two germline ends. Looked up from germline, CDR1 is LGHDT and CDR2 is YNNKEL (reference sequence). The CDR3 totals 14 residues. CDR3 DNA sequence: TGTGCCAGCAGCCAAGAAGGGGGACGCACTGAAGCTTTCTTT. It is translated as CASSQEGGRTEAFF.

This clonotype turned up a few times. The CDR3 loop reads CASSEALGSGNTIYF. The CDR3 DNA sequence: TGTGCCAGCAGTGAAGCGCTGGGGTCGGGGAACACCATATATTTT. V is TRBV2 and J is TRBJ1-3, with D uncertain. V lost 0 bases and J 7 bases, leaving 13 bases between the germline ends. CDR1 and CDR2 from the germline V gene are SNHLY and FYNNEI. The CDR3 consists of 15 residues.